This T cell receptor beta chain originates from a study of human T cells and chemical hapten exposure. Across the study: Small pooled library volume differences chiefly drove per-sample TCR yield variation. Study-wide points: The number of TCRs above 1 in 1000 frequency did not change after DPC sensitization.

Individual cDNA molecules each carried unique molecular identifiers attached by the library. In the authors' methods: Sample TCR totals centred on a median of around 100,000, ranging 23,224 to 690,600. TCRdb reprocessed the 5' RACE reads with MiXCR, giving one entry per CDR3 protein. TCRdb assigned the V and J calls; the authors' analysis was not used. The sample carries approximately 150,000 distinct CDR3 sequences, around 4.1% recorded once. Note on this clonotype: Its antigen remains unknown.

Total RNA was isolated from unfractionated whole blood. The TCR originated in a female donor in good health.

The CDR3 DNA is TGTGCCAGCGGCAAAGGGGGGACCCAGTCCACGCAGTATTTT. This sequence encodes CASGKGGTQSTQYF. The chain couples TRBV7-2 to TRBJ2-3; D tentatively reads TRBD1 or TRBD2 (6 bases each). The V gene lost 8 bases and the J gene lost 9 bases, with 21 bases spanning the gap. CDR1 and CDR2 from the germline V gene are SGHTA and FQGNSA. The CDR3 is made up of 14 amino acids.